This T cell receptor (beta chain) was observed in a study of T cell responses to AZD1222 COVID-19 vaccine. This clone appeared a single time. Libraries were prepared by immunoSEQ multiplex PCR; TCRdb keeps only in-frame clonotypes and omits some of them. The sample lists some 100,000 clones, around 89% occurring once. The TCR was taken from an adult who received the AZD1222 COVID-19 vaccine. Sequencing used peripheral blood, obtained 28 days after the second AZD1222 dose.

The CDR3 is CASRQKGNYGYTF. In DNA, the CDR3 is TGTGCCAGCAGACAAAAAGGGAACTATGGCTACACCTTC. The rearrangement uses TRBV6-5 and TRBJ1-2; D unclear. Germline loops: CDR1 MNHEY, CDR2 SVGAGI. The CDR3 contains 13 residues. Trimming pared 6 bases from V and 2 bases from J, leaving 10 bases between.